The 25 T cell receptor beta chains below all came from one sample that was sequenced in a study of CD4 T cells in relation to SARS-CoV-2 and coronaviruses. Before the COVID-19 pandemic, during about 2010-2019, CD4+ T cells were taken from unexposed donors. Isolation of CD4+ T cells took place after roughly nine days in culture. Generated by immunoSEQ multiplex PCR, the TCRdb table keeps only in-frame clones and is missing some. The top ten hold approximately 22% of the sample, which has 26,000 or so clones, 74% seen once. No antigen has been assigned to these receptors. What was sequenced was CD4+ T cells from PBMCs, cultured in vitro. The receptors shown here come from a human donor in good health.

The chain uses TRBV7-2 and TRBJ2-2, with a tentative D call TRBD2 (6 bases). This CDR3 is built from 14 residues. Germline CDR1 reads SGHTA; CDR2 reads FQGNSA. Trimming cost V 5 bases and J 2 bases, with 9 bases left between them. In DNA form, the CDR3 reads TGTGCCAGCAGCAAGGACTATAACACCGGGGAGCTGTTTTTT. It codes for CASSKDYNTGELFF. Complete variable domain (other parts from reference TRBV7-2 and TRBJ2-2): GAGVSQSPSNKVTEKGKDVELRCDPISGHTALYWYRQSLGQGLEFLIYFQGNSAPDKSGLPSDRFSAERTGGSVSTLTIQRTQQEDSAVYLCASSKDYNTGELFFGEGSRLTVL.

The chain uses TRBV2 and TRBJ1-1; no definite D call. Germline V gene sequence: CDR1 SNHLY, CDR2 FYNNEI. V was cut by 6 bases and J by 4 bases, with 15 bases left in between. There are 14 residues in the CDR3. CDR3 in amino acids: CASRPLEGSTEAFF. In DNA, the CDR3 is TGTGCCAGCAGGCCCCTCGAGGGATCCACTGAAGCTTTCTTT.

V usage is TRBV10-3 and J usage is TRBJ2-2, with 9 positions matching TRBD1. CDR1 is ENHRY and CDR2 is SYGVKD in the germline V gene. Losses at the gene ends were 8 bases for V and 3 bases for J; bases not matched to a gene: 4. The CDR3 covers 14 residues. For the CDR3, the DNA is TGTGCCATCGGGAGGACAGGGGACACCGGGGAGCTGTTTTTT. It codes for CAIGRTGDTGELFF.

This rearrangement joins TRBV30 to TRBJ1-1; D is perhaps TRBD1 (6 bases). CDR1 is GTSNPN, CDR2 SVGIG, per germline (reference sequence). The CDR3 runs to 12 residues. V was shortened by 7 bases and J by 3 bases, with 12 bases between the two germline ends. The CDR3 DNA reads TGTGCCTCCACGGGGGCCGACACTGAAGCTTTCTTT. It specifies CASTGADTEAFF. Full variable domain (missing parts from reference TRBV30 and TRBJ1-1): SQTIHQWPATLVQPVGSPLSLECTVEGTSNPNLYWYRQAAGRGLQLLFYSVGIGQISSEVPQNLSASRPQDRQFILSSKKLLLSDSGFYLCASTGADTEAFFGQGTRLTVV.

This rearrangement joins TRBV5-4 to TRBJ2-5; TRBD2 is a possible D gene (6 bases). There are 15 residues in the CDR3. V dropped 5 bases and J dropped 0 bases, with 14 bases sitting between them. CDR1 and CDR2 from the germline V gene are SGHNT and YYREEE (reference sequence). CDR3 loop: CASSTDGGYQETQYF. The CDR3 coding sequence is TGTGCCAGCAGTACCGACGGAGGGTACCAAGAGACCCAGTACTTC.

The DNA of the CDR3 is TGTGCCAGCAGCGTAGGGGGACAGGGAAGGGAAAAACTGTTTTTT. This translates into CASSVGGQGREKLFF. The rearrangement joins TRBV9 to TRBJ1-4; 9 nucleotides agree with TRBD1. The CDR3 has 15 residues. The V segment lost 0 bases and the J segment 8 bases; nucleotides outside the gene matches: 5. The germline V gene has CDR1 SGDLS and CDR2 YYNGEE.

This sequence joins TRBV19 and TRBJ1-2; unclear D gene. The CDR3 has 13 amino acids. The ends were cut back, 4 bases at V and 1 base at J, with 7 bases in the middle. CDR1 and CDR2 from the germline V gene are LNHDA and SQIVND (reference sequence). The CDR3 DNA sequence: TGTGCCAGTAGTACTGAGGGTAACTATGGCTACACCTTC. Translation gives CASSTEGNYGYTF.

V usage is TRBV6-1 and J usage is TRBJ2-2; D unresolved. The CDR3 extends over 15 amino acids. Deletions cut 3 bases from V and 0 bases from J, with 8 bases between. CDR1 MNHNS and CDR2 SASEGT come from the germline V gene. The CDR3 sequence is CASSDKPANTGELFF. CDR3 DNA: TGTGCCAGCAGTGATAAACCCGCGAACACCGGGGAGCTGTTTTTT.

This clone turned up a few times. This chain links TRBV19 with TRBJ1-2; D unclear. The CDR3 is 14 residues long. CDR1 is LNHDA and CDR2 is SQIVND in the germline V gene (reference sequence). V gave up 4 bases and J gave up 0 bases, with 9 bases separating them. The CDR3 is CASSSQSTNYGYTF. CDR3 sequence (DNA): TGTGCCAGTAGTAGTCAGAGTACTAACTATGGCTACACCTTC.

This rearrangement joins TRBV5-1 to TRBJ1-2; D might be TRBD1 (5 bases). Germline V CDR1 and CDR2: SGHRS, YFSETQ. V shed 4 bases and J shed 4 bases, with 17 bases lying between them. The CDR3 runs to 15 residues. This CDR3 is CASSPDGATLYGYTF. The CDR3 region has the DNA TGCGCCAGCAGCCCCGACGGGGCCACTCTCTATGGCTACACCTTC. Full variable domain (remainder filled in from reference TRBV5-1 and TRBJ1-2): KAGVTQTPRYLIKTRGQQVTLSCSPISGHRSVSWYQQTPGQGLQFLFEYFSETQRNKGNFPGRFSGRQFSNSRSEMNVSTLELGDSALYLCASSPDGATLYGYTFGSGTRLTVV.

V and J are TRBV7-9 and TRBJ1-1; unclear D gene. Germline V lookup: CDR1 SEHNR, CDR2 FQNEAQ (reference sequence). The CDR3 totals 12 residues. V was cut by 5 bases and J by 11 bases, with 15 bases left in between. Written as DNA, the CDR3 is TGTGCCAGCAGCCAAGCAAGTACGAACGCTTTCTTT. Translation: CASSQASTNAFF.

The rearrangement links TRBV19 to TRBJ2-2, with unresolved D. V gave up 5 bases and J gave up 0 bases, with 7 bases separating them. The CDR3 length is 14 residues. From germline, CDR1 is LNHDA and CDR2 SQIVND (reference sequence). The CDR3 is CASSPSPNTGELFF. Written as DNA, the CDR3 is TGTGCCAGTAGTCCCAGTCCGAACACCGGGGAGCTGTTTTTT.

This chain uses TRBV5-4 with TRBJ1-1; TRBD1 matches 7 bases. The V segment lost 4 bases and the J segment 5 bases; nucleotides outside the gene matches: 5. Germline CDR1 SGHNT, CDR2 YYREEE (reference sequence). This CDR3 is built from 13 residues. This CDR3 reads CASSGGTVTEAFF. The CDR3 bases are TGTGCCAGCAGCGGCGGGACAGTTACTGAAGCTTTCTTT.

CDR3 amino acids: CASSLDAPQETQYF. The CDR3 nucleotides are TGCGCCAGCAGCTTGGACGCACCCCAAGAGACCCAGTACTTC. V usage is TRBV5-1 and J usage is TRBJ2-5; no clear D. V shed 0 bases and J shed 1 base, with 7 bases lying between them. The CDR3 consists of 14 residues. The V gene's germline CDR1 is SGHRS and CDR2 YFSETQ.

This chain connects TRBV30 to TRBJ2-1, with 14 bases matching TRBD2. The V segment lost 3 bases and the J segment 6 bases; nucleotides outside the gene matches: 4. Germline V gene data show CDR1 as GTSNPN and CDR2 as SVGIG (reference sequence). The CDR3 covers 15 residues. In nucleotides, the CDR3 is TGTGCCTGGAGACGGGGACTAGCGGGGGTCAATGAGCAGTTCTTC. Translation: CAWRRGLAGVNEQFF.

The chain uses TRBV10-3 and TRBJ1-5, with 7 nucleotides matching TRBD1. CDR1 ENHRY and CDR2 SYGVKD come from the germline V gene. The CDR3 runs to 14 residues. J gave up 0 bases and V 6 bases, and 2 bases lay outside the gene matches. CDR3 DNA: TGTGCCATCAGGGGGACAGATAGCAATCAGCCCCAGCATTTT. It encodes CAIRGTDSNQPQHF.

The sample holds a few counts of this clone. V gene TRBV19 combines with J gene TRBJ1-6; D ambiguous. Between the trimmed V and J ends, which lost 2 bases and 7 bases, there was a span of 12 bases. Germline V gene data show CDR1 as LNHDA and CDR2 as SQIVND (reference sequence). CDR3 length equals 15 residues. CDR3 sequence: CASSISANPNSPLHF. The CDR3 nucleotides read TGTGCCAGTAGTATATCCGCAAATCCGAATTCACCCCTCCACTTT.

V and J are TRBV4-1 and TRBJ1-1, with 11 bases aligning to TRBD1. The length of the CDR3 is 17 residues. Per the germline V gene, CDR1 is MGHRA and CDR2 is YSYEKL. J lost 5 bases, V lost 3 bases, and 11 bases had no gene match. The CDR3 DNA sequence: TGCGCCAGCAGCCATGGAAGGACAGGGGGCCGGGGGACTGAAGCTTTCTTT. This gives the protein CASSHGRTGGRGTEAFF.

The V and J genes are TRBV9 and TRBJ2-6; 7 bases are shared with TRBD2. Germline CDR1 SGDLS, CDR2 YYNGEE. The CDR3 spans 17 residues. V shed 6 bases, J shed 3 bases, and the junction held 12 bases outside the gene matches. Here the CDR3 reads CASKGLDSTSGANVLTF. For the CDR3, the DNA is TGTGCCAGCAAAGGACTAGACAGTACTAGTGGGGCCAACGTCCTGACTTTC.

The V gene is TRBV29-1, the J gene TRBJ2-7; possibly TRBD1 for D (6 bases). Germline CDR1 SQVTM, CDR2 ANQGSEA. V was cut by 5 bases and J by 8 bases, with 19 bases left in between. The CDR3 loop spans 13 amino acids. The CDR3 DNA reads as TGCAGCGTTAGAGCTGGGGGCGGTACCAAGCAGTACTTC. This sequence encodes CSVRAGGGTKQYF.

The V gene is TRBV4-2, the J gene TRBJ1-4, with TRBD1 matching 9 bases. CDR1 LGHNA and CDR2 YNFKEQ come from the germline V gene. With 1 base clipped from V and 2 bases from J, the junction kept 14 bases outside the gene matches. CDR3 length: 20 amino acids. The CDR3 DNA reads as TGTGCCAGCAGCCAAGCGCCCGGACAGGGGTTGAAGGCGACTAATGAAAAACTGTTTTTT. Translation: CASSQAPGQGLKATNEKLFF.

The V call is TRBV19, the J call TRBJ2-1, with 12 positions matching TRBD1. Germline V lookup: CDR1 LNHDA, CDR2 SQIVND (reference sequence). The CDR3 covers 17 residues. Trimming removed 7 bases from V and 0 bases from J; junction bases left unmatched: 7. The CDR3 protein is CASTGQGASFSYNEQFF. The CDR3 nucleotides read TGTGCCAGTACGGGACAGGGGGCATCTTTCTCCTACAATGAGCAGTTCTTC.

The V gene is TRBV2, the J gene TRBJ2-5; D possibly matches TRBD1 or TRBD2 (5 bases each). Looked up from germline, CDR1 is SNHLY and CDR2 is FYNNEI. The CDR3 runs to 12 residues. V shed 7 bases and J shed 5 bases, with 11 bases lying between them. The CDR3 DNA reads as TGTGCCAGCAACCGGGACGGTGAGACCCAGTACTTC. Translated: CASNRDGETQYF.

V gene TRBV11-1 combines with J gene TRBJ2-6, with D possibly being TRBD2 (6 bases). The CDR3 covers 16 residues. The V end lost 1 base, the J end lost 2 bases, and 9 bases lay between the germline ends. Germline lookup yields CDR1 SGHAT and CDR2 FQDESV (reference sequence). The CDR3 DNA follows: TGTGCCAGCAGCTTAGTATCGGGGGCTGGGGCCAACGTCCTGACTTTC. The encoded protein is CASSLVSGAGANVLTF.

The CDR3 nucleotides read TGCAGCGTTGGACCGCGAATTTTCACAGATACGCAGTATTTT. Translating it yields CSVGPRIFTDTQYF. This chain links TRBV29-1 with TRBJ2-3; D remains ambiguous. Trimming cost V 4 bases and J 2 bases, with 13 bases left between them. The V gene's germline CDR1 is SQVTM and CDR2 ANQGSEA. There are 14 residues in the CDR3.